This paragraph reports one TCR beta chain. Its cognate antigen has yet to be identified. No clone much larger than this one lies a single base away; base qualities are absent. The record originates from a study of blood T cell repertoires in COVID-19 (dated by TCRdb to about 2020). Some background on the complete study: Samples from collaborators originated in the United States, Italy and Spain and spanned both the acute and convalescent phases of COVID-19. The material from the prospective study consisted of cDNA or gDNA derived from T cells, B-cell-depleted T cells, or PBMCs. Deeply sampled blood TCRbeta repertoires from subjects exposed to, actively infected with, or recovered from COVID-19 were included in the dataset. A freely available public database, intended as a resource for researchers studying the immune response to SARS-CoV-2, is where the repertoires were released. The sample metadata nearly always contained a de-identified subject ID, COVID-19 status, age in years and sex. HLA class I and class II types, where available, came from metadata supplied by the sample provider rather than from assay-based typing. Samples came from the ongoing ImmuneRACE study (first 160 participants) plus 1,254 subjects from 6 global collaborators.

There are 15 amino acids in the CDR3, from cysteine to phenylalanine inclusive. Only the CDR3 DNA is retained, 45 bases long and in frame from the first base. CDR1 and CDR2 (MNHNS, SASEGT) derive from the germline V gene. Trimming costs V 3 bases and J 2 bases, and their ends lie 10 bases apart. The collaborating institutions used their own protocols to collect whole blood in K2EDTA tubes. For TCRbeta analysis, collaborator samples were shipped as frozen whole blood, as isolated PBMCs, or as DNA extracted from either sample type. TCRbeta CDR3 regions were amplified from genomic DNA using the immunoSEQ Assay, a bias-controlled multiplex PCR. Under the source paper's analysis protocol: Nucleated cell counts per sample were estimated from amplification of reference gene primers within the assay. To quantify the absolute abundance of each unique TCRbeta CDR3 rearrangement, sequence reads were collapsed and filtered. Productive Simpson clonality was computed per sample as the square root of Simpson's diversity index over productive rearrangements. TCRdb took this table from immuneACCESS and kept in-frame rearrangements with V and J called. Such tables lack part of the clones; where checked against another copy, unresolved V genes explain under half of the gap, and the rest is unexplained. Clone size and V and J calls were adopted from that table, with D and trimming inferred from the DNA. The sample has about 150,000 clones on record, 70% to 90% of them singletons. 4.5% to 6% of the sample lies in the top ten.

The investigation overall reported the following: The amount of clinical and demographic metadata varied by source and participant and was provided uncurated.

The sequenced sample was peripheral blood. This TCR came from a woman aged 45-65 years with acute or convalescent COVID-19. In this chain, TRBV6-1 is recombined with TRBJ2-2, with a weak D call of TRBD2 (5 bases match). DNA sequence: TGTGCCAGCAGTGAGGACTGGGCAAACACCGGGGAGCTGTTTTTT. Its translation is CASSEDWANTGELFF.